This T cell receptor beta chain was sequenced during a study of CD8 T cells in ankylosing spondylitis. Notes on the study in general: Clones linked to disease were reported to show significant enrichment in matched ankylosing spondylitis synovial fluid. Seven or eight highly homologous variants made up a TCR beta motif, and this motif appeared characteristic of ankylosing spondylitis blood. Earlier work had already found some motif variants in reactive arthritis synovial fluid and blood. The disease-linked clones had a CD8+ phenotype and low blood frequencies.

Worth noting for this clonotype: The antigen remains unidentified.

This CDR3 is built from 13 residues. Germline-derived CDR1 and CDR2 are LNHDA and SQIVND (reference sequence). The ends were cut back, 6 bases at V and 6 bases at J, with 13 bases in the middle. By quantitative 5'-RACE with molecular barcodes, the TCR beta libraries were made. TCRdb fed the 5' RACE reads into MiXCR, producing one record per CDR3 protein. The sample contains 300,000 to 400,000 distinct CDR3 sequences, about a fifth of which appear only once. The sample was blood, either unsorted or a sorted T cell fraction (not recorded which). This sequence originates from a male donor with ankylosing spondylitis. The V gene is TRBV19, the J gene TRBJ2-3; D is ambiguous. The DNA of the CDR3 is TGTGCCAGTAGACTCAGCACAGTCGATACGCAGTATTTT. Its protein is CASRLSTVDTQYF.